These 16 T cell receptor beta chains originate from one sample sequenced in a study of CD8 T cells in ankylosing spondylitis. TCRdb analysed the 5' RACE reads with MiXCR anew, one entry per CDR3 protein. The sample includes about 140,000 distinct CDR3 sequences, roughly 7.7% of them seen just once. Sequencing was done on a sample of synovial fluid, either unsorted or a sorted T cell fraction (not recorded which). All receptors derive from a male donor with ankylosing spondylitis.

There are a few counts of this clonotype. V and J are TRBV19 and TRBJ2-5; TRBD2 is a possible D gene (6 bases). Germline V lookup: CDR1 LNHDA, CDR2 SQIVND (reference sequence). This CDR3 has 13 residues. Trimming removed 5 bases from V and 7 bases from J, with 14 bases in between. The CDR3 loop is CASSPGRGRTQYF. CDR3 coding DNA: TGTGCCAGTAGTCCCGGACGGGGGAGGACCCAGTACTTC.

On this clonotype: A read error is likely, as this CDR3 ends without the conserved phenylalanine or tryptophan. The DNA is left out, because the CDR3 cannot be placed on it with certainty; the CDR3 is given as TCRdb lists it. CDR3 protein: CSPFRANYGYTL. The rearrangement links TRBV20-1 to TRBJ1-2. The CDR3 extends over 12 residues, inclusive of both ends. Germline-derived CDR1 and CDR2 are DFQATT and SNEGSKA (reference sequence).

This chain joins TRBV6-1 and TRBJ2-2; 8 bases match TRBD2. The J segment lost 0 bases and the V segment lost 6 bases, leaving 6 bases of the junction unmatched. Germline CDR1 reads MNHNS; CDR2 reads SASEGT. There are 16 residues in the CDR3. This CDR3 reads CASRLIAGSNTGELFF. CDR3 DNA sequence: TGTGCCAGCAGATTGATAGCGGGGTCGAACACCGGGGAGCTGTTTTTT.

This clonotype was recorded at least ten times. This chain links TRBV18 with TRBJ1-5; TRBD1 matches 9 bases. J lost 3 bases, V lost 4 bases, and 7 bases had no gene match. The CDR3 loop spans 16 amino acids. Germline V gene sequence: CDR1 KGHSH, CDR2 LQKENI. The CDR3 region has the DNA TGTGCCAGCTCACGGGGAGACAGGGGGTCCAATCAGCCCCAGCATTTT. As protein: CASSRGDRGSNQPQHF.

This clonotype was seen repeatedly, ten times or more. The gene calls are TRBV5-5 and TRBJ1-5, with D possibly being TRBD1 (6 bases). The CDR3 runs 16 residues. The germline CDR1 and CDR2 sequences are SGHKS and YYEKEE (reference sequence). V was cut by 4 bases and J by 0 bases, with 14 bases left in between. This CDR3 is CASSLGQSLSNQPQHF. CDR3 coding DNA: TGTGCCAGCAGCCTAGGACAGAGCCTTAGCAATCAGCCCCAGCATTTT.

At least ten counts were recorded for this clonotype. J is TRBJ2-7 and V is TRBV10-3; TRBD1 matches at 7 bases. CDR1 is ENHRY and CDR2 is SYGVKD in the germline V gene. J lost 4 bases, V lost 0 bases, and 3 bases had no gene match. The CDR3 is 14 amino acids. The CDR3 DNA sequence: TGTGCCATCAGTGAGTCGGGACAGTTATACGAGCAGTACTTC. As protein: CAISESGQLYEQYF.

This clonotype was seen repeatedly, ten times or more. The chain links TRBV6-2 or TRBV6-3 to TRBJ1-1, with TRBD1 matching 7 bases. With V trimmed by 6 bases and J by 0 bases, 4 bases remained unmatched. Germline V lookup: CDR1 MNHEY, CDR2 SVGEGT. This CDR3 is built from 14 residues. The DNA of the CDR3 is TGTGCCAGCAGACGGGACAGCCTGAACACTGAAGCTTTCTTT. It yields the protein CASRRDSLNTEAFF.

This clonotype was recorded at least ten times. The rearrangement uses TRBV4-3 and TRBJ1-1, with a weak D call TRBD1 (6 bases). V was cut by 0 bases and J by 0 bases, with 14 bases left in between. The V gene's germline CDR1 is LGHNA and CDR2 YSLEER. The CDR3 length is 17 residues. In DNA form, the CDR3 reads TGCGCCAGCAGCCAAGATCCCCGGACAGCCATGAACACTGAAGCTTTCTTT. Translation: CASSQDPRTAMNTEAFF.

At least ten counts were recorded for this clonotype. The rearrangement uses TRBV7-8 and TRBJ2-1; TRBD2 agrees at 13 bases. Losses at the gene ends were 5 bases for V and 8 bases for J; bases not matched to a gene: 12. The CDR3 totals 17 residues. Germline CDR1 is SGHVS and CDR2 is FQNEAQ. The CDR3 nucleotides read TGTGCCAGCAGCCTCCGACTAGCGGGAGGCCGTCGGGATGAGCAGTTCTTC. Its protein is CASSLRLAGGRRDEQFF. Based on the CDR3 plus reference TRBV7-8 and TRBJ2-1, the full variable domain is GAGVSQSPRYKVAKRGQDVALRCDPISGHVSLFWYQQALGQGPEFLTYFQNEAQLDKSGLPSDRFFAERPEGSVSTLKIQRTQQEDSAVYLCASSLRLAGGRRDEQFFGPGTRLTVL.

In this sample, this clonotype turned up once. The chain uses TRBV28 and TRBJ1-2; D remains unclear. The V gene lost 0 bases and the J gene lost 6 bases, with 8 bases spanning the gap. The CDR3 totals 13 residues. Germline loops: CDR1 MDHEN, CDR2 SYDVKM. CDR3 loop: CASSLWPQDGYTF. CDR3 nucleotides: TGTGCCAGCAGTTTATGGCCCCAGGATGGCTACACCTTC.

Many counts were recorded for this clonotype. The CDR3 region is CASSRSGTENSPLHF. CDR3 DNA sequence: TGCGCCAGCAGCCGATCCGGGACGGAAAATTCACCCCTCCACTTT. The chain has TRBV5-1 and TRBJ1-6; a weak D match, TRBD1 (5 bases). CDR1 is SGHRS and CDR2 is YFSETQ in the germline V gene. Trimming took 4 bases from V and 7 from J, leaving 15 bases between them. The CDR3 contains 15 residues.

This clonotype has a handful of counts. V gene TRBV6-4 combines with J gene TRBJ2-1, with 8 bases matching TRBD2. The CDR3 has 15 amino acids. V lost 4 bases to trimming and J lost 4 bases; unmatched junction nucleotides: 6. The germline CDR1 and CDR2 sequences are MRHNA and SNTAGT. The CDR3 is CASSVIAGPYNEQFF. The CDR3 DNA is TGTGCCAGCAGTGTCATAGCGGGGCCATACAATGAGCAGTTCTTC.

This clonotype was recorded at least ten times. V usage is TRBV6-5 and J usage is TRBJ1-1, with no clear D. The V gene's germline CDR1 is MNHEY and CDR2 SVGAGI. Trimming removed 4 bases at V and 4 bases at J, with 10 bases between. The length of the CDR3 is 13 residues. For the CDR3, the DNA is TGTGCCAGCAGTTTGGGGTTGAGCACTGAAGCTTTCTTT. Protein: CASSLGLSTEAFF.

The CDR3 protein is CASSLVSQSNQPQHF. The CDR3 DNA is TGTGCCAGCAGCTTAGTTTCCCAGAGTAATCAGCCCCAGCATTTT. The chain has TRBV7-9 and TRBJ1-5; D ambiguous. The CDR3 covers 15 residues. Germline CDR1 SEHNR, CDR2 FQNEAQ (reference sequence). V lost 1 base and J lost 4, with 11 bases in between.

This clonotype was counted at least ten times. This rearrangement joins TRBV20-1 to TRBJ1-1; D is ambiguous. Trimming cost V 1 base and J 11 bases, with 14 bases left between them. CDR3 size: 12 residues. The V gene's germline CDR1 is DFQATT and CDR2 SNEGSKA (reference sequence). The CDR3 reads CSARADRLRAFF. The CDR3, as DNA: TGCAGTGCTAGAGCGGACCGGTTACGTGCTTTCTTT.

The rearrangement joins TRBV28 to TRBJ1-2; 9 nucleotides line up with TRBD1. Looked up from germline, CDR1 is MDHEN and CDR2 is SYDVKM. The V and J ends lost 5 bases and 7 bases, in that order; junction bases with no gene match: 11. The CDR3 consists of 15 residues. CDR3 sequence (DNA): TGTGCCAGCAGTACCCACGGGACAGGGCCAAGTGGCTACACCTTC. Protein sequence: CASSTHGTGPSGYTF.